This T cell receptor (beta chain) was found in a study of blood T cells in healthy people across ages. General study results and limits: Per million T cells, TCR beta diversity dropped about linearly as age rose. With naive T cell percentage, TCR beta diversity showed a strong correlation.

For the second PCR, which ran for roughly 7 to 11 cycles, a sample-barcoded 5' primer and a J-beta primer mix were used. MiXCR, run by TCRdb on the 5' RACE reads, gives a single entry per CDR3 protein. Here the sample spans about 510,000 distinct CDR3 sequences, about a quarter being singletons. Isolating PBMCs gave at least 6 million of these cells per sample. The CDR3 contains 14 residues. Between the trimmed V and J ends, which lost 0 bases and 5 bases, there was a span of 7 bases. Germline V gene data show CDR1 as LGHNA and CDR2 as YSLEER. This clonotype turned up a few times. The antigen is not known. This same sample was also taken into another study, of T cells of mothers and their children. That work states: Added by the second PCR's M1S primer were sample barcodes and 2-4 random nucleotides.

The sequenced sample consisted of blood. J is TRBJ2-2 and V is TRBV4-3; no reliable D call. This TCR derives from a boy aged 2 to 9 in good health. CDR3 nucleotides: TGCGCCAGCAGCCAAGAGGGGTGGACCGGGGAGCTGTTTTTT. It specifies CASSQEGWTGELFF.